The 29 T cell receptor beta chains below were found in one sample sequenced in a study of cytomegalovirus exposure and HLA in healthy donors. Primers included in the PCR were 60 Vbeta and 13 Jbeta primers. Sequenced by immunoSEQ multiplex PCR; TCRdb stores in-frame clones only, minus some. Altogether roughly 120,000 clones are present, 80% being singletons, with the ten largest covering 2.5%. Sample: PBMCs. The receptors were sampled from a man aged 25-40 years in good health and CMV-seronegative.

The CDR3 is CASSEGRSRNSPLHF. CDR3 DNA: TGTGCCAGCAGTGAAGGGAGGTCTCGAAATTCACCCCTCCACTTT. The chain has TRBV2 and TRBJ1-6; D is undetermined. The CDR3 covers 15 residues. V was trimmed by 1 base and J by 7 bases, leaving 11 bases between them. Germline assignment: CDR1 SNHLY and CDR2 FYNNEI.

In nucleotides, the CDR3 is TGTGCCAGCAGCTTAGGGGGGGGCAATCAGCCCCAGCATTTT. The encoded protein is CASSLGGGNQPQHF. The chain couples TRBV7-2 to TRBJ1-5, with D possibly TRBD1 on 5 matching bases. The CDR3 consists of 14 residues. Germline CDR1 SGHTA, CDR2 FQGNSA. Trimming removed 1 base from V and 2 bases from J, with 6 bases in between.

The chain combines TRBV4-3 with TRBJ2-7; 9 bases are a match to TRBD2. The CDR3 extends over 15 amino acids. The J segment lost 0 bases and the V segment lost 6 bases, leaving 6 bases of the junction unmatched. CDR1 and CDR2 (germline): LGHNA, YSLEER. The CDR3 sequence: CASRPGLADSYEQYF. CDR3 coding DNA: TGCGCCAGCAGACCGGGACTAGCAGACTCCTACGAGCAGTACTTC.

The CDR3 protein is CATGTSGNIQYF. CDR3 coding DNA: TGTGCCACCGGGACTAGCGGAAACATTCAGTACTTC. The chain couples TRBV19 to TRBJ2-4; TRBD2 matches at 11 bases. In germline, CDR1 is LNHDA, CDR2 SQIVND (reference sequence). After removal of 10 bases from V and 6 bases from J, the junction contained 2 bases not matched to a gene. This CDR3 spans 12 amino acids.

This clone occurred once. The CDR3 protein is CANRGGATNTEAFF. The DNA for the CDR3 is TGTGCCAACAGGGGGGGAGCGACCAACACTGAAGCTTTCTTT. The chain is built from TRBV6-5 and TRBJ1-1; 8 nucleotides line up with TRBD1. CDR1 is MNHEY, CDR2 SVGAGI, per germline. J gave up 2 bases and V 10 bases, and 9 bases lay outside the gene matches. The CDR3 contains 14 residues.

About this clone: Relative to the germline gene, one junction end is altered; a read error may explain this. The gene calls are TRBV6-5 and TRBJ2-1; weak D call: TRBD2 (5 bases). The CDR3 has 16 residues. The germline V gene has CDR1 MNHEY and CDR2 SVGAGI. The CDR3 DNA follows: TGTGCCAGCAGTTACGCCCCGCTAGCTTTAAACAACGAGCAGTTCTTC. It is translated as CASSYAPLALNNEQFF.

J is TRBJ1-2 and V is TRBV18; TRBD1 is a possible D gene (5 bases). This CDR3 region has 13 residues. CDR1 and CDR2 from the germline V gene are KGHSH and LQKENI. The ends were cut back, 3 bases at V and 5 bases at J, with 10 bases in the middle. DNA for the CDR3: TGTGCCAGCTCACCCGACAGTATGTATGGCTACACCTTC. Amino acid sequence: CASSPDSMYGYTF.

This clone was seen only a few times. This chain uses TRBV6-1 with TRBJ1-1; D is ambiguous. The CDR3 spans 14 residues. The ends were cut back, 2 bases at V and 1 base at J, with 8 bases in the middle. CDR1 is MNHNS and CDR2 is SASEGT in the germline V gene. CDR3 sequence: CASSEIRSNTEAFF. The CDR3, as DNA: TGTGCCAGCAGTGAAATACGGTCGAACACTGAAGCTTTCTTT.

This clone appeared a few times. The chain uses TRBV6-6 and TRBJ1-1; unclear D gene. The CDR3 covers 15 residues. Germline V gene lookup returns CDR1 MNHNY and CDR2 SVGAGI (reference sequence). Trimming took off 7 bases at V and 3 bases at J, with 18 bases between the two ends. The CDR3 here is CASIFSGERDTEAFF. The CDR3 DNA sequence: TGTGCCAGCATCTTCTCGGGTGAGAGAGACACTGAAGCTTTCTTT.

The chain carries TRBV11-2 and TRBJ1-4; TRBD1 agrees at 11 bases. The ends lost 5 bases at V and 5 bases at J; junction bases unmatched: 4. The CDR3 runs 15 residues. Germline lookup yields CDR1 SGHAT and CDR2 FQNNGV. This CDR3 reads CASSGRDRGNEKLFF. As DNA, the CDR3 is TGTGCCAGCAGCGGCCGGGACAGGGGGAATGAAAAACTGTTTTTT.

This rearrangement joins TRBV19 to TRBJ1-5; unclear D gene. The CDR3 has 18 residues. CDR1 LNHDA and CDR2 SQIVND come from the germline V gene (reference sequence). Trimming took off 9 bases at V and 0 bases at J, with 24 bases between the two ends. The CDR3 spells CASKTGSFGGYSNQPQHF. CDR3 nucleotides: TGTGCCAGCAAGACTGGATCTTTCGGAGGTTATAGCAATCAGCCCCAGCATTTT.

The chain couples TRBV15 to TRBJ1-5, with 9 bases that match TRBD1. Germline loops: CDR1 LNHNV, CDR2 YYDKDF (reference sequence). This CDR3 is built from 16 residues. V trimming: 0 bases; J trimming: 6 bases; junction bases outside the gene matches: 6. The CDR3 here is CATSRDHGTGSQPQHF. The DNA for the CDR3 is TGTGCCACCAGCAGAGATCATGGGACAGGGAGTCAGCCCCAGCATTTT.

V gene TRBV28 combines with J gene TRBJ2-5; possibly TRBD2 for D (6 bases). Trimming removed 6 bases from V and 2 bases from J, with 22 bases in between. The CDR3 covers 17 residues. Looked up from germline, CDR1 is MDHEN and CDR2 is SYDVKM. The CDR3 sequence: CASSRRVAGYRQETQYF. The CDR3, as DNA: TGTGCCAGCAGCCGCCGAGTCGCGGGGTATCGACAAGAGACCCAGTACTTC. Full variable domain (missing parts from reference TRBV28 and TRBJ2-5): DVKVTQSSRYLVKRTGEKVFLECVQDMDHENMFWYRQDPGLGLRLIYFSYDVKMKEKGDIPEGYSVSREKKERFSLILESASTNQTSMYLCASSRRVAGYRQETQYFGPGTRLLVL.

J is TRBJ2-7 and V is TRBV28; 13 nucleotides line up with TRBD2. The CDR3 sequence is 15 residues long. CDR1 and CDR2 (germline): MDHEN, SYDVKM. After removal of 5 bases from V and 6 bases from J, the junction contained 7 bases not matched to a gene. The CDR3 region is CASSPRLAGGREQYF. The CDR3 region has the DNA TGTGCCAGCAGTCCCCGACTAGCGGGAGGTCGCGAGCAGTACTTC.

The chain links TRBV29-1 to TRBJ2-1, with 10 bases lining up with TRBD1. The ends lost 5 bases at V and 10 bases at J; junction bases unmatched: 8. Germline V lookup: CDR1 SQVTM, CDR2 ANQGSEA. This CDR3 contains 13 residues. CDR3 loop: CSVSGTGEGEQFF. CDR3 nucleotides: TGCAGCGTTTCAGGGACAGGGGAGGGCGAGCAGTTCTTC.

This chain links TRBV5-8 with TRBJ2-5, with TRBD2 matching over 11 bases. CDR3 length equals 16 residues. Trimming took 7 bases from V and 3 from J; bases not matched to a gene: 11. Per the germline V gene, CDR1 is SGHTS and CDR2 is YDEGEE. In DNA form, the CDR3 reads TGTGCCAGCTCCCCCACTAGCGGGAGTTTAGAAGAGACCCAGTACTTC. Its protein product is CASSPTSGSLEETQYF.

A remark on this clone: A junction end diverges from the germline sequence, so it may reflect a read error. J is TRBJ2-5 and V is TRBV7-7; D might be TRBD2 (6 bases). In germline, CDR1 is SSHAT, CDR2 FNYEAQ (reference sequence). The CDR3 length is 16 residues. The CDR3 protein is CASSLGSGPRGETQYF. The CDR3, as DNA: TGTGCTAGCAGCTTGGGAAGCGGGCCCAGAGGTGAGACCCAGTACTTC.

The rearrangement uses TRBV7-2 and TRBJ2-6, with D maybe TRBD2 (6 bases). The germline CDR1 and CDR2 sequences are SGHTA and FQGNSA. V was clipped by 6 bases and J by 0 bases, with 21 bases between them. This CDR3 spans 19 amino acids. CDR3 bases: TGTGCCAGCAGTTCCCCGCGGGGCGGGACGAACTCTGGGGCCAACGTCCTGACTTTC. It translates to CASSSPRGGTNSGANVLTF.

The chain has TRBV9 and TRBJ1-1, with D possibly matching TRBD1 (6 bases). This CDR3 spans 14 amino acids. The V end lost 2 bases, the J end lost 4 bases, and 12 bases lay between the germline ends. Germline CDR1 and CDR2: SGDLS and YYNGEE. CDR3 sequence: CASSVEGQPTEAFF. The CDR3 nucleotides are TGTGCCAGCAGCGTTGAAGGACAGCCCACTGAAGCTTTCTTT.

This chain connects TRBV28 to TRBJ2-7, with 7 bases that match TRBD1. V dropped 5 bases and J dropped 1; count of bases not matched to a gene: 8. Germline values: CDR1 MDHEN, CDR2 SYDVKM. The CDR3 consists of 15 residues. Written as DNA, the CDR3 is TGTGCCAGCAGTCAGCCGGGACAGCCGTCCTACGAGCAGTACTTC. Translated, it gives CASSQPGQPSYEQYF.

V and J are TRBV5-1 and TRBJ2-7, with 7 positions matching TRBD1. The CDR3 length is 17 residues. The junction had 13 bases not matched to a gene; V was cut back by 0 bases and J by 4 bases. Germline assignment: CDR1 SGHRS and CDR2 YFSETQ. CDR3 amino acids: CASSLESTSGGRYEQYF. CDR3 coding DNA: TGCGCCAGCAGCTTGGAAAGTACGTCAGGGGGTCGGTACGAGCAGTACTTC.

This clone was picked up a small number of times. This sequence joins TRBV6-1 and TRBJ1-5; D perhaps matches TRBD1 (5 bases). This CDR3 has 15 residues. Trimming removed 3 bases from V and 3 bases from J, with 12 bases in between. Germline V gene lookup returns CDR1 MNHNS and CDR2 SASEGT. The CDR3 spells CASSEPSRDNQPQHF. The CDR3 DNA follows: TGTGCCAGCAGTGAGCCGAGCAGGGACAATCAGCCCCAGCATTTT.

Of note for this clone: One end of the junction fails to match germline, which may point to a read error. The chain combines TRBV29-1 with TRBJ1-2, with D uncertain. Germline lookup yields CDR1 SQVTM and CDR2 ANQGSEA. The CDR3 runs 10 residues. The CDR3 loop reads CSVGAERHPF. The CDR3 DNA follows: TGCAGCGTGGGTGCAGAACGACATCCCTTC.

The V gene is TRBV4-3, the J gene TRBJ2-7; 12 nucleotides match TRBD2. Looked up from germline, CDR1 is LGHNA and CDR2 is YSLEER. The length of the CDR3 is 16 residues. V was pared by 1 base and J by 0 bases, with 1 base of the junction left unmatched. For the CDR3, the DNA is TGCGCCAGCAGCCAAGGACTAGCGGGGGCCTCCTACGAGCAGTACTTC. Residues: CASSQGLAGASYEQYF.

The rearrangement joins TRBV5-6 to TRBJ1-1; D might be TRBD1 (5 bases). V was clipped by 0 bases and J by 5 bases, with 14 bases between them. Germline assignment: CDR1 SGHDT and CDR2 YYEEEE. The CDR3 spans 15 residues. The CDR3 loop is CASSLVAGWETEAFF. The CDR3 nucleotides are TGTGCCAGCAGCTTGGTAGCAGGGTGGGAAACTGAAGCTTTCTTT.

This clone was recorded a few times. The sample holds other DNA sequences that translate to the same CDR3. This chain links TRBV4-1 with TRBJ1-1; D may be TRBD1 (6 bases). V dropped 4 bases and J dropped 1 base, with 7 bases sitting between them. The CDR3 totals 13 residues. The germline gives CDR1 MGHRA, CDR2 YSYEKL. Here the CDR3 DNA reads TGCGCCAGCAGCCGGGGGCCGAACACTGAAGCTTTCTTT. The encoded protein is CASSRGPNTEAFF.

The genes are TRBV28 and TRBJ2-7; 10 bases match TRBD1. The CDR3 consists of 15 residues. CDR1 is MDHEN and CDR2 is SYDVKM in the germline V gene. V gave up 8 bases and J gave up 5 bases; unmatched junction bases: 12. The CDR3 sequence is CASGRTGGIVHEQYF. DNA for the CDR3: TGTGCCAGCGGAAGGACAGGGGGGATAGTCCACGAGCAGTACTTC.

The CDR3 region is CASSPRDSINEKLFF. The CDR3 DNA is TGTGCCAGCTCACCCCGGGACAGCATTAATGAAAAACTGTTTTTT. This chain links TRBV18 with TRBJ1-4; TRBD1 aligns across 7 bases. The V gene's germline CDR1 is KGHSH and CDR2 LQKENI. V was pared by 3 bases and J by 4 bases, with 5 bases of the junction left unmatched. The CDR3 has 15 residues. Full variable domain (outside the CDR3, taken from reference TRBV18 and TRBJ1-4): NAGVMQNPRHLVRRRGQEARLRCSPMKGHSHVYWYRQLPEEGLKFMVYLQKENIIDESGMPKERFSAEFPKEGPSILRIQQVVRGDSAAYFCASSPRDSINEKLFFGSGTQLSVL.

This clone was found a few times. The gene calls are TRBV27 and TRBJ2-5; 13 bases are shared with TRBD2. Germline V gene lookup returns CDR1 MNHEY and CDR2 SMNVEV (reference sequence). V lost 4 bases and J lost 3; bases outside the gene matches: 2. The CDR3 has 15 amino acids. This chain's CDR3 is CASSSGTSGKETQYF. The CDR3 DNA is TGTGCCAGCAGTTCGGGGACTAGCGGGAAAGAGACCCAGTACTTC.